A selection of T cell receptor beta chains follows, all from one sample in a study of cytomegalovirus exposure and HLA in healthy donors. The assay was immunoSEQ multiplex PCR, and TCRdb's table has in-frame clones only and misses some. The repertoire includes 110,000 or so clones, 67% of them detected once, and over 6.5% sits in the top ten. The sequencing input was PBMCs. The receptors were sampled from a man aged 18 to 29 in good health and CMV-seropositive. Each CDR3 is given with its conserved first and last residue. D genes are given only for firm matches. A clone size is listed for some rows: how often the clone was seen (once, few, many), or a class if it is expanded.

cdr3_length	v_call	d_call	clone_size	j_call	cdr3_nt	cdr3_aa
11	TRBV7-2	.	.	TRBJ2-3	TGTGCCAGCGGGGCAGCAGATACGCAGTATTTT	CASGAADTQYF
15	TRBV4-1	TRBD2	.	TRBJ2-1	TGCGCCAGCAGCCTGACTAGCTCCTCCTACAATGAGCAGTTCTTC	CASSLTSSSYNEQFF
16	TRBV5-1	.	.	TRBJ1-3	TGCGCCAGCACCCCGCAGCCACTAGGCTCTGGAAACACCATATATTTT	CASTPQPLGSGNTIYF
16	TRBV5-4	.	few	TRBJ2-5	TGTGCCAGCAGCTTGAAGTTTCCTAAAAGTCAAGAGACCCAGTACTTC	CASSLKFPKSQETQYF
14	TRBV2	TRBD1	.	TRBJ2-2	TGTGCCAGTTCCGGGACAGGGCTGACCGGGGAGCTGTTTTTT	CASSGTGLTGELFF
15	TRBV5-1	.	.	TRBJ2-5	TGCGCCAGCAGCTTGATCGGACAGCTCCAAGAGACCCAGTACTTC	CASSLIGQLQETQYF
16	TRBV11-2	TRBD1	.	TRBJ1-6	TGTGCCAGCAGACGCACAGGGGTTGACTATAATTCACCCCTCCACTTT	CASRRTGVDYNSPLHF
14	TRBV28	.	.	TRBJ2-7	TGTGCCAGCAGCCGGACGGGGGGCGGGGGCGAGCAGTACTTC	CASSRTGGGGEQYF
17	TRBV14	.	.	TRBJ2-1	TGTGCCAGCAGCCAAGGTATGGTCGGGGTCTCCGAGAATGAGCAGTTCTTC	CASSQGMVGVSENEQFF
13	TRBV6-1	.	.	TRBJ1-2	TGTGCCAGCAGTGAAAGGCAGGGCTATGGCTACACCTTC	CASSERQGYGYTF
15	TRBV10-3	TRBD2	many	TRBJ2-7	TGTGCCATCAGTGGGCTAGCGGGGACCACCTACGAGCAGTACTTC	CAISGLAGTTYEQYF
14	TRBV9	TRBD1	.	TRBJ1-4	TGTGCCAGCGGACGGACAGGGAGGAATGAAAAACTGTTTTTT	CASGRTGRNEKLFF
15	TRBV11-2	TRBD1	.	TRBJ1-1	TGTGCCAGCAGCCGGCAACAGGGGGTTAGCACTGAAGCTTTCTTT	CASSRQQGVSTEAFF
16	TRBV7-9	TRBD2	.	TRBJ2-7	TGTTCCAGCAGTTCTCTACTAGCGGGGGGACCCTACGAGCAGTACTTC	CSSSSLLAGGPYEQYF
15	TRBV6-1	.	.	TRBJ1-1	TGTGCCAGCAAGCAAGGATCCACTGGGGGGACTGAAGCTTTCTTT	CASKQGSTGGTEAFF
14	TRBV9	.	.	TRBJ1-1	TGTGCCAGCAGCGTAGCTACGTGGAACACTGAAGCTTTCTTT	CASSVATWNTEAFF
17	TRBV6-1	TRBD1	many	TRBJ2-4	TGTGCCAGCAGTGGACAGGGTTCGGTGAGGGCCAAAAACATTCAGTACTTC	CASSGQGSVRAKNIQYF